Listed here is a single T cell receptor (beta chain). Its antigen is not identified. V was pared by 5 bases and J by 5 bases, with 19 bases between. The CDR3 has 15 amino acids. Germline V CDR1 and CDR2: LNHDA, SQIVND (reference sequence). These data come from a study of cytomegalovirus exposure and HLA in healthy donors. Whole-study findings and limits: Productive status was seen about 87% or about 30% of the time for most TCR beta V segments in an earlier analysis.

In the PCR, 60 Vbeta and 13 Jbeta primers were used. Assay used: immunoSEQ multiplex PCR; TCRdb lists only in-frame clones, some missing. Among 100,000 or so clones listed, just over 65% were seen once. The receptor comes from a man younger than 40 in good health and CMV-seronegative. The specimen was PBMCs. The chain employs TRBV19 and TRBJ2-7; possibly TRBD2 for D (5 bases). The CDR3 loop reads CASSPLLVGAHEQYF. CDR3 bases: TGTGCCAGTAGTCCTCTACTAGTGGGTGCCCACGAGCAGTACTTC.